These 10 T cell receptor beta chains originate from one sample sequenced in a study of blood T cell repertoires in COVID-19. Sequenced by immunoSEQ multiplex PCR; TCRdb stores in-frame clones only, minus some. This sample yields about 130,000 clones, of which approximately 83% are seen a single time; over 9% belongs to the top ten. Sequenced sample: PBMCs or T cells enriched from blood (not recorded which). These receptors were collected from a man in his fifties or sixties who had recovered from COVID-19.

This clone was picked up a small number of times. The DNA for the CDR3 is TGTGCCATCAGTGGCCAGGGGGCGAATGAAGCTTTCTTT. Translating gives CAISGQGANEAFF. The gene calls are TRBV10-3 and TRBJ1-1; 8 nucleotides agree with TRBD1. Trimming at V came to 4 bases and at J to 7 bases, leaving 5 bases not matched to a gene. CDR1 ENHRY and CDR2 SYGVKD come from the germline V gene. This CDR3 region has 13 residues.

The chain couples TRBV6-4 to TRBJ2-7; TRBD2 agrees at 8 bases. Germline assignment: CDR1 MRHNA and CDR2 SNTAGT. The CDR3 length is 16 residues. The junction had 18 bases not matched to a gene; V was cut back by 9 bases and J by 5 bases. The CDR3 spells CARNRVKTGGLNEQYF. As DNA, the CDR3 is TGTGCCAGAAACCGGGTTAAGACGGGGGGGCTTAACGAGCAGTACTTC.

The chain recombines TRBV21-1 with TRBJ1-4; TRBD1 reflects the table's D call only, with no check against the DNA. TRBV21-1 is described as a pseudogene. The CDR3 runs to 18 residues. As DNA, the CDR3 is TGTGCCAGCAGCAAGAACATCGAGCAGGGCTGGGGTAATGAAAAACTGTTTTTT. Its protein product is CASSKNIEQGWGNEKLFF.

The chain combines TRBV18 with TRBJ1-1, with D possibly matching TRBD1 (6 bases). This CDR3 comprises 12 residues. The V end lost 0 bases, the J end lost 8 bases, and 7 bases lay between the germline ends. CDR1 and CDR2 from the germline V gene are KGHSH and LQKENI. CDR3 DNA sequence: TGTGCCAGCTCACCACCGGACAGAGAAGCTTTCTTT. Translation gives CASSPPDREAFF.

The chain has TRBV5-6 and TRBJ1-5; 7 nucleotides line up with TRBD1. The CDR3 has 15 amino acids. The V segment lost 1 base and the J segment 5 bases; nucleotides outside the gene matches: 6. Germline values: CDR1 SGHDT, CDR2 YYEEEE. CDR3 sequence reads: CASSLRGQLYQPQHF. As DNA, the CDR3 is TGTGCCAGCAGCTTGCGGGGACAGTTATATCAGCCCCAGCATTTT.

V usage is TRBV12-3 or TRBV12-4 and J usage is TRBJ1-1; 8 nucleotides agree with TRBD1. Trimming removed 3 bases from V and 3 bases from J; junction bases left unmatched: 0. This CDR3 is built from 13 residues. CDR3 nucleotides: TGTGCCAGCAGTTTGACAGGGGACACTGAAGCTTTCTTT. It codes for CASSLTGDTEAFF.

The chain recombines TRBV7-2 with TRBJ2-5, with 9 bases matching TRBD1. Trimming at V came to 5 bases and at J to 5 bases, leaving 6 bases not matched to a gene. The CDR3 runs 14 residues. CDR1 is SGHTA and CDR2 is FQGNSA in the germline V gene. The DNA of the CDR3 is TGTGCCAGCAGCCAGGGACAGGGTCTCGAGACCCAGTACTTC. Translation gives CASSQGQGLETQYF. Variable domain in full (rest from reference TRBV7-2 and TRBJ2-5): GAGVSQSPSNKVTEKGKDVELRCDPISGHTALYWYRQSLGQGLEFLIYFQGNSAPDKSGLPSDRFSAERTGGSVSTLTIQRTQQEDSAVYLCASSQGQGLETQYFGPGTRLLVL.

The rearrangement uses TRBV5-4 and TRBJ2-7, with a tentative D call TRBD1 (5 bases). CDR1 and CDR2 from the germline V gene are SGHNT and YYREEE (reference sequence). Trimming pared 2 bases from V and 5 bases from J, leaving 14 bases between. This CDR3 comprises 14 residues. Here the CDR3 reads CASSFARGTNEQYF. The CDR3 coding sequence is TGTGCCAGCAGCTTCGCAAGGGGTACCAACGAGCAGTACTTC.

This clone was recorded only once. The rearrangement joins TRBV4-2 to TRBJ2-1; 10 nucleotides line up with TRBD2. The V gene's germline CDR1 is LGHNA and CDR2 YNFKEQ. The CDR3 spans 19 residues. The V segment lost 0 bases and the J segment 6 bases; nucleotides outside the gene matches: 14. CDR3 residues: CASSQESPFVAGGPNEQFF. The CDR3 DNA is TGTGCCAGCAGCCAAGAATCCCCGTTTGTAGCGGGGGGCCCCAATGAGCAGTTCTTC.

This chain uses TRBV24-1 with TRBJ1-1, with D unresolved. V lost 7 bases to trimming and J lost 3 bases, with 11 bases between them. The CDR3 covers 13 residues. Germline CDR1 KGHDR, CDR2 SFDVKD. The CDR3 loop reads CATRGDWDTEAFF. The CDR3 DNA is TGTGCCACCAGGGGAGATTGGGACACTGAAGCTTTCTTT.